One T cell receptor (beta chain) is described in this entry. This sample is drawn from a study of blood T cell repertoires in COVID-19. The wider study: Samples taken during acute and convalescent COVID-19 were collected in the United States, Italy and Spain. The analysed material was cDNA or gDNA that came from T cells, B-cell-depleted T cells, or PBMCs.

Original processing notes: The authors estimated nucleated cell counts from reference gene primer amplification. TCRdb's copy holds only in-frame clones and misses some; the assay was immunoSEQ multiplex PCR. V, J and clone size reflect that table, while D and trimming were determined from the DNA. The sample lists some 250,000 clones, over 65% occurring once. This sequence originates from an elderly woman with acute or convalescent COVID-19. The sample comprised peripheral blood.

The CDR3 here is CATPYQAHSNTEAFF. The CDR3 bases are TGTGCCACCCCCTACCAGGCCCACTCGAACACTGAAGCTTTCTTT. V usage is TRBV6-4 and J usage is TRBJ1-1; unclear D gene. This CDR3 region has 15 residues. V was cut by 10 bases and J by 1 base, with 19 bases left in between. Germline CDR1 reads MRHNA; CDR2 reads SNTAGT.